Listed below are T cell receptor beta chains from one sample, sequenced in a study of technical replicates of blood from several donors. This table comes from immunoSEQ multiplex PCR, and its TCRdb copy is limited to in-frame clones, with some not included. The sample shows 70,000 to 85,000 clones, about 91% of them seen only once. Sample: T cells isolated from PBMCs. These receptors all come from a human donor in good health. Both conserved end residues are part of each CDR3. Fields, in order: J gene, D gene, V gene, CDR3 DNA, CDR3 protein. The D gene is left open where the match is weak.

TRBJ1-5,TRBD1,TRBV4-1,TGCGCCAGCAGCCACCCCGGGACAGGATCTTATAGCAATCAGCCCCAGCATTTT,CASSHPGTGSYSNQPQHF
TRBJ2-7,TRBD1,TRBV28,TGTGCCAGCGGTGGGTGGACAGGGCGTCTCTACGAGCAGTACTTC,CASGGWTGRLYEQYF
TRBJ2-1,NA,TRBV11-3,TGTGCCAGCAAGCCAGGGGCTGGAGAAAATGAGCAGTTCTTC,CASKPGAGENEQFF
TRBJ2-7,TRBD2,TRBV10-2,TGCGCCAGCAGTGAGCCGGGACTAGCGGGAGGCCCCTACGAGCAGTACTTC,CASSEPGLAGGPYEQYF
TRBJ1-1,NA,TRBV6-5,TGTGCCAGCAGTTACCCGGACAGAGTGGGCACTGAAGCTTTCTTT,CASSYPDRVGTEAFF
TRBJ1-3,TRBD1,TRBV4-1,TGCGCCAGCAGCCTACGGACAGGGTCTGGAAACACCATATATTTT,CASSLRTGSGNTIYF
TRBJ1-5,NA,TRBV27,TGTGCCAGCAGTTTGAGGGTTTATCAGCCCCAGCATTTT,CASSLRVYQPQHF
TRBJ1-4,TRBD1,TRBV2,TGTGCCAGCAGTGAATCTCGGACAGGCACTTGGAAACTGTTTTTT,CASSESRTGTWKLFF
TRBJ2-3,NA,TRBV5-1,TGCGCCAGCAGCTTGGGGCTGGGCCGAGATACGCAGTATTTT,CASSLGLGRDTQYF
TRBJ2-3,NA,TRBV10-3,TGTGCCATCAGTGACCGCGCTAGTTGTAAGTATTTT,CAISDRASCKYF
TRBJ1-1,NA,TRBV7-9,TGTGCCAGCAGCCGAGAATCTCGCCTAACGAACACTGAAGCTTTCTTT,CASSRESRLTNTEAFF
TRBJ1-1,NA,TRBV21-1,TGTGCCAGGCAGGTGACTGAAGCTTTCTTT,CARQVTEAFF
TRBJ2-1,NA,TRBV2,TGTGCCAGCAGTGATCTTCGGGCAGGGCGAATATACAATGAGCAGTTCTTC,CASSDLRAGRIYNEQFF
TRBJ2-1,TRBD2,TRBV18,TGTGCCAGCTCACTTAGCGGGAGCTCCTACAATGAGCAGTTCTTC,CASSLSGSSYNEQFF